The T cell receptor beta chain described here comes from a study of Ad26.COV2.S vaccination and SARS-CoV-2 variants. The wider study: Intramuscular Ad26.COV2.S doses were given once or twice, 56 days apart. Study-level findings and limits: Measures of TCR breadth and depth may have fallen short of total T cell responses. CD8+ and CD4+ T cells specific for spike reportedly responded with substantial breadth after vaccination.

Libraries were prepared by immunoSEQ multiplex PCR; TCRdb keeps only in-frame clonotypes and omits some of them. Of 350,000 to 500,000 clones in the sample, less than 95% were seen once. Sample treatment: 19 received Ad26.COV2.S at low or high dose, single or two shots; about 5 received placebo; per-sample allocation not given. Sample collection was performed on day 63 after the first vaccine or placebo injection. Vaccination employed an Ad26 vector expressing the Wuhan-strain SARS-CoV-2 spike. V was trimmed by 10 bases and J by 6 bases, leaving 19 bases between them. Germline-derived CDR1 and CDR2 are MNHEY and SMNVEV (reference sequence). CDR3 length: 14 residues. Comments on this clone: Its specificity is not known.

The sequence derives from a person aged 18-60 years who received the Ad26.COV2.S COVID-19 vaccine or a placebo. The specimen comprised peripheral blood, sampled in a trial of Ad26.COV2.S vaccine versus placebo. The J gene is TRBJ2-1, the V gene TRBV27; D could derive from TRBD1 or TRBD2 (5 bases each). The CDR3 is CATADGASLNEQFF. The CDR3 DNA follows: TGTGCCACCGCTGACGGGGCGTCTCTCAATGAGCAGTTCTTC.